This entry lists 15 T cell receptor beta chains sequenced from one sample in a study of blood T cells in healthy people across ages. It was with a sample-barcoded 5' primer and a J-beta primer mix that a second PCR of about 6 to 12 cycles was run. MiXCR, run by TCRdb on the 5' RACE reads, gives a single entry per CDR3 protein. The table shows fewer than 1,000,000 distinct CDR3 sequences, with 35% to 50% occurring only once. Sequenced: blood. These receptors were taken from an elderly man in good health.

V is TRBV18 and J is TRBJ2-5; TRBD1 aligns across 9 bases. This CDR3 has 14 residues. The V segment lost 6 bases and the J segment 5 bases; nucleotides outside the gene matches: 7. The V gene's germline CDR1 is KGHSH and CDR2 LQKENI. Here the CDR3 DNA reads TGTGCCAGCTCCAGGGACAGGGATGCGGAGACCCAGTACTTC. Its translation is CASSRDRDAETQYF.

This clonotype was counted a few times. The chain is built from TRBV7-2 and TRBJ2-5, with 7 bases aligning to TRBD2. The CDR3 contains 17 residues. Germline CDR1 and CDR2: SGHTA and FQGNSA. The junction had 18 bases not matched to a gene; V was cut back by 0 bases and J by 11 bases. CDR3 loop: CASSLASGGVAYNEQYF. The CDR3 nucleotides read TGTGCCAGCAGCTTAGCATCGGGGGGAGTGGCCTACAATGAGCAGTACTTC.

The CDR3 loop reads CASRGDRYEKLFF. The CDR3 bases are TGTGCCAGCAGGGGGGACAGATATGAAAAACTGTTTTTT. This chain joins TRBV12-3 or TRBV12-4 and TRBJ1-4; the match to TRBD1 covers 7 bases. V lost 6 bases and J lost 6; bases outside the gene matches: 4. The CDR3 is 13 amino acids.

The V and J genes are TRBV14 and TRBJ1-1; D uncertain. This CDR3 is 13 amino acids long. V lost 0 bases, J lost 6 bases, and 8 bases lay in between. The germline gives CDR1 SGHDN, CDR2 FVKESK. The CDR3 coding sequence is TGTGCCAGCAGCCAAGAGCGTCGCGCTGAAGCTTTCTTT. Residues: CASSQERRAEAFF.

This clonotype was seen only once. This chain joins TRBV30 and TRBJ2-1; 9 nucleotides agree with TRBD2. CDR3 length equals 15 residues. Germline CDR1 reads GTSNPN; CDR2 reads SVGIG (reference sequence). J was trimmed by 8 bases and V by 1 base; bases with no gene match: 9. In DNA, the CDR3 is TGTGCCTGGAGTGCCGGGACTAGCATGAAGGATGAGCAGTTCTTC. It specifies CAWSAGTSMKDEQFF.

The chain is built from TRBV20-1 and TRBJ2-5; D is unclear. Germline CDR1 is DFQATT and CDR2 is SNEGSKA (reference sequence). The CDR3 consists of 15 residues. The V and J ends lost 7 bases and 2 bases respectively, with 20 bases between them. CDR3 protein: CSGLVRAQSQETQYF. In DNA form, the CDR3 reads TGCAGTGGGTTAGTCCGGGCACAAAGTCAAGAGACCCAGTACTTC.

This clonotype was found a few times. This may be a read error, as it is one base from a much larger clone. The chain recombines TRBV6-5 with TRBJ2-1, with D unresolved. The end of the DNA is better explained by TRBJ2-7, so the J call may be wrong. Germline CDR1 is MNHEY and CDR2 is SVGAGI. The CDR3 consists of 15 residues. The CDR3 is CASSPFTNSYNEQYF. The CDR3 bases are TGTGCCAGCAGTCCCTTTACCAACTCCTACAATGAGCAGTACTTC.

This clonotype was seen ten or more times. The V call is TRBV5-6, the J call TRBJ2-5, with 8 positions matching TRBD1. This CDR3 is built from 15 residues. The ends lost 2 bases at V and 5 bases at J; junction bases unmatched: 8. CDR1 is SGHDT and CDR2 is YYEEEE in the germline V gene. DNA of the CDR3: TGTGCCAGCAGCTTAAGGACAGGGAGGTTGGAGACCCAGTACTTC. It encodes CASSLRTGRLETQYF.

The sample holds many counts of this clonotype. DNA of the CDR3: TGTGCCAGCAGTTCCTCCGGGAACTACGAGCAGTACTTC. It encodes CASSSSGNYEQYF. This chain uses TRBV6-5 with TRBJ2-7; perhaps TRBD2 as D (5 bases). The V gene's germline CDR1 is MNHEY and CDR2 SVGAGI. V lost 4 bases and J lost 3, with 10 bases in between. This CDR3 has 13 residues.

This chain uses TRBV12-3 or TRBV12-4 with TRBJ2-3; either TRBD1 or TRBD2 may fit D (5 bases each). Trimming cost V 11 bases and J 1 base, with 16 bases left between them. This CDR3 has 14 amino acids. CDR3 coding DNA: TGTGCCGGGGCGGGTTACGATGGCACAGATACGCAGTATTTT. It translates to CAGAGYDGTDTQYF.

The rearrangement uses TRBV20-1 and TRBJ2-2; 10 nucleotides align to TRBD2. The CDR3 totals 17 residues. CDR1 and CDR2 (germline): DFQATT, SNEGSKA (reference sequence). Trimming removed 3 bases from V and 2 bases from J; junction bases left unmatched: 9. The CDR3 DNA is TGCAGTGCTAGGCCCCATCGACTAGCGGGTAACACCGGGGAGCTGTTTTTT. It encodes CSARPHRLAGNTGELFF.

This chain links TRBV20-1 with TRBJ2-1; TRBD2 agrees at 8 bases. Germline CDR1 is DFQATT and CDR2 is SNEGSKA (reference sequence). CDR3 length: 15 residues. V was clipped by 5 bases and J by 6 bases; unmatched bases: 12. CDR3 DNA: TGCAGTGCTCAGGTCCCCAGCGGGGGACTCAATGAGCAGTTCTTC. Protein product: CSAQVPSGGLNEQFF.

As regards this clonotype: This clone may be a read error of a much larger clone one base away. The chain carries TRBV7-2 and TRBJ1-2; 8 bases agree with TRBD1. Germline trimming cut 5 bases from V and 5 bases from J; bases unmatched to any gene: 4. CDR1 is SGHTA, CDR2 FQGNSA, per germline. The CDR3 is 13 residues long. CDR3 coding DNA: TGTACCAGCAGCCTTGGGACAGGTTATGGCTACACCTTC. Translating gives CTSSLGTGYGYTF.

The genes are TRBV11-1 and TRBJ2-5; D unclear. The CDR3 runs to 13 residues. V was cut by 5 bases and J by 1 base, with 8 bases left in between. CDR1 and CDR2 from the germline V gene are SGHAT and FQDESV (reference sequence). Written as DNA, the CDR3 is TGTGCCAGCAGCGCCACCATCCAAGAGACCCAGTACTTC. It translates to CASSATIQETQYF.

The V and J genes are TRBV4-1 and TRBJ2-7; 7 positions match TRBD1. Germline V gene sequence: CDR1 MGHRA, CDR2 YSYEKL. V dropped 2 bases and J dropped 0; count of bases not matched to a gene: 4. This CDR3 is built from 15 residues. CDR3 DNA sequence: TGCGCCAGCAGCCAACTGACAGGGAGCTCCTACGAGCAGTACTTC. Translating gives CASSQLTGSSYEQYF.